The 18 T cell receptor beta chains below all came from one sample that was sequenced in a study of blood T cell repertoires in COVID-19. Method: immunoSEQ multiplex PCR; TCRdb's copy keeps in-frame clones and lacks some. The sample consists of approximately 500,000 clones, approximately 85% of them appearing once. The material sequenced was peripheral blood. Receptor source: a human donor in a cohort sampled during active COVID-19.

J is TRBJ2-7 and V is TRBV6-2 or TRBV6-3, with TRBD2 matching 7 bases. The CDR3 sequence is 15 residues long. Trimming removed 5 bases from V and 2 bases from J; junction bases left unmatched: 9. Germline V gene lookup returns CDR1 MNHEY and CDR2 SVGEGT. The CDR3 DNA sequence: TGTGCCAGCAGTGCACCGGGACTATACACCTACGAGCAGTACTTC. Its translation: CASSAPGLYTYEQYF.

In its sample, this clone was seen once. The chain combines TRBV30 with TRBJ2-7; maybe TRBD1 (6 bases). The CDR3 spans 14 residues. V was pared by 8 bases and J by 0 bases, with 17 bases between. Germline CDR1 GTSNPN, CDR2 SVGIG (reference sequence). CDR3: CAGFPGTNSYEQYF. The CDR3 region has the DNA TGTGCCGGCTTCCCCGGGACAAACTCCTACGAGCAGTACTTC.

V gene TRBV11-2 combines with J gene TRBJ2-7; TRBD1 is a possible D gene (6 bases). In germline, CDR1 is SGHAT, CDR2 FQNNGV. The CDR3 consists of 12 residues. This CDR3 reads CASSLNRAASVV. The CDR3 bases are TGTGCCAGCAGCTTAAACAGGGCCGCGTCGGTAGTC.

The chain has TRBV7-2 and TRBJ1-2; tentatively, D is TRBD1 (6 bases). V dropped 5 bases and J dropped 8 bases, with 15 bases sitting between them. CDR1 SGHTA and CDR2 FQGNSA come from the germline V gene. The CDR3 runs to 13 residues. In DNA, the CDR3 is TGTGCCAGCAGCCCCTGGACAGACGGAGGCTACACCTTC. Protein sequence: CASSPWTDGGYTF.

CDR3 nucleotides: TGTGCCAGCAGCCACCTGACAGGGGGGTCTAGAGAGCAGTTCTTC. Its translation: CASSHLTGGSREQFF. J is TRBJ2-1 and V is TRBV4-2, with 9 bases that match TRBD1. The V segment lost 3 bases and the J segment 10 bases; nucleotides outside the gene matches: 10. Germline V lookup: CDR1 LGHNA, CDR2 YNFKEQ. The CDR3 sequence is 15 residues long.

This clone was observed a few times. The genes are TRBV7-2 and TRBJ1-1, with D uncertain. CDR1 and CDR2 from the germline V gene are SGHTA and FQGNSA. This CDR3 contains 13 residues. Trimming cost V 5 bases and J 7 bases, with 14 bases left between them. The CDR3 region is CASSTVVAGEAFF. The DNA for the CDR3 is TGTGCCAGCAGCACAGTAGTGGCCGGTGAAGCTTTCTTT.

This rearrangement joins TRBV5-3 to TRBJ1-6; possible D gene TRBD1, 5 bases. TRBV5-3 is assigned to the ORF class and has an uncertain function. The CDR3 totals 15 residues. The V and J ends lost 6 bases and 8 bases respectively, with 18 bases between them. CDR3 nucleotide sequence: TGTGCCAGAATCCGAGGGCCAGGGAGGGATTCACCCCTCCACTTT. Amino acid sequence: CARIRGPGRDSPLHF.

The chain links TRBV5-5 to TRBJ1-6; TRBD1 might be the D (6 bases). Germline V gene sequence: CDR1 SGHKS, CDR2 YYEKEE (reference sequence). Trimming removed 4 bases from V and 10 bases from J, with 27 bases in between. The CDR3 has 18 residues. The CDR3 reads CASSIQSNIGTGQSPLHF. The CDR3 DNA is TGTGCCAGCAGCATACAATCGAATATTGGAACAGGGCAATCACCCCTCCACTTT. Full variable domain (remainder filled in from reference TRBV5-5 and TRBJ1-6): DAGVTQSPTHLIKTRGQQVTLRCSPISGHKSVSWYQQVLGQGPQFIFQYYEKEERGRGNFPDRFSARQFPNYSSELNVNALLLGDSALYLCASSIQSNIGTGQSPLHFGNGTRLTVT.

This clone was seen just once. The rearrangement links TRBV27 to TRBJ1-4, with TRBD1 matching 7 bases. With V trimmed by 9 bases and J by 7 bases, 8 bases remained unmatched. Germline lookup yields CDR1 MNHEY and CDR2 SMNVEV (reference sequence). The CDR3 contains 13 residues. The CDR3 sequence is CARGGRGIEKLFF. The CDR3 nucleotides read TGTGCCAGAGGCGGCAGGGGGATTGAAAAACTGTTTTTT.

The CDR3 region has the DNA TGTGCCAGTAGATCCGGAGGAGAAAAACTGTTTTTT. This gives the protein CASRSGGEKLFF. V gene TRBV19 combines with J gene TRBJ1-4, with D uncertain. The germline V gene encodes CDR1 LNHDA and CDR2 SQIVND (reference sequence). The V end was cut by 6 bases, the J end by 8 bases, with 10 bases between. This CDR3 comprises 12 residues.

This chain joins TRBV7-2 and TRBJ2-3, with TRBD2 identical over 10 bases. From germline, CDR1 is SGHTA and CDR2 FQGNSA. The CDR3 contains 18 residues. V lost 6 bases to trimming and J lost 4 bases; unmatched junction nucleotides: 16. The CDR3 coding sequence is TGTGCCAGCAGGCTTAGAGAGCGGGAGGGCCCCTATGCAGATACGCAGTATTTT. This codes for CASRLREREGPYADTQYF.

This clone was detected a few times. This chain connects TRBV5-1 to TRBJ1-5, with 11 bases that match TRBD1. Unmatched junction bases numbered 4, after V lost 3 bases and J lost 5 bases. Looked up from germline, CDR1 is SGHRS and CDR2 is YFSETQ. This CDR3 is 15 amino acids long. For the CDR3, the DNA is TGCGCCAGCAGCTCGGGACAGGGGGACGATCAGCCCCAGCATTTT. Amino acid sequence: CASSSGQGDDQPQHF.

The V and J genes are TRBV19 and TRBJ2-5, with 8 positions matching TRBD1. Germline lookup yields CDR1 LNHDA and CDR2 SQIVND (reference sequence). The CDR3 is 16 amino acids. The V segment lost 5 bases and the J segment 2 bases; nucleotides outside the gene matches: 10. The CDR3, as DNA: TGTGCCAGTAGTCCAGGACAGGGTTGGAAACAAGAGACCCAGTACTTC. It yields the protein CASSPGQGWKQETQYF.

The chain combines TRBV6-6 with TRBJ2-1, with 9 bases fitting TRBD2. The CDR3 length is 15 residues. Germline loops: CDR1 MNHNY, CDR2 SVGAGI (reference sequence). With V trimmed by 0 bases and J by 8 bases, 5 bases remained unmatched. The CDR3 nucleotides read TGTGCCAGCAGTTACTCGAGAGTAGCGGGAGATGAGCAGTTCTTC. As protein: CASSYSRVAGDEQFF.

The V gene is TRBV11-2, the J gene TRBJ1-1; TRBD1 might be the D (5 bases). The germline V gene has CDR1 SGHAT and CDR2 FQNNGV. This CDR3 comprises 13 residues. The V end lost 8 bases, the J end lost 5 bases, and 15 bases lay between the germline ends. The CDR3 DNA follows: TGTGCCAGCGCTGCTATCGGGGGGACTGAAGCTTTCTTT. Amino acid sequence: CASAAIGGTEAFF.

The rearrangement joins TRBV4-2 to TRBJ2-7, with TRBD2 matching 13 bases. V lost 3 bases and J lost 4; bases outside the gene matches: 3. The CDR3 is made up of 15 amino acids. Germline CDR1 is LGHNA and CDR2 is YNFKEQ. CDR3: CASSHPGLAGYEQYF. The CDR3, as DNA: TGTGCCAGCAGCCATCCGGGACTAGCGGGGTACGAGCAGTACTTC.

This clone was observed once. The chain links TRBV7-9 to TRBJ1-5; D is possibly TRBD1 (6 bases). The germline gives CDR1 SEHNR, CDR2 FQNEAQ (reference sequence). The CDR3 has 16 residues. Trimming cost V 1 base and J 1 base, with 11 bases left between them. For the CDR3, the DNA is TGTGCCAGCAGCTTAGGGGGGCCGGGGAGCAATCAGCCCCAGCATTTT. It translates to CASSLGGPGSNQPQHF.

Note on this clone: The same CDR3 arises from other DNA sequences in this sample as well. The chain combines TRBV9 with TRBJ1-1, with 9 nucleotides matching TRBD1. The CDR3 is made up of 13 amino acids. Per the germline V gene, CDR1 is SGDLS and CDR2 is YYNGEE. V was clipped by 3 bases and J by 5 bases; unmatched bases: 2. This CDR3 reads CASSAGTGTEAFF. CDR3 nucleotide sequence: TGTGCCAGCAGCGCCGGGACAGGGACTGAAGCTTTCTTT.